This T cell receptor beta chain was sequenced for a study of OX40 agonist ivuxolimab in advanced cancers. Points on this clone: The antigen is not known.

Autoimmune disease history or systemic immunosuppression was exclusionary. At cycle 4 day 1, cycle 7 day 1, and baseline, blood was sampled. Repertoires were generated with immunoSEQ multiplex PCR, while TCRdb's copy carries only in-frame clones and drops some. The sample has around 65,000 clones, about 85% seen once. This CDR3 region has 14 residues. V dropped 5 bases and J dropped 6; count of bases not matched to a gene: 9. Germline V CDR1 and CDR2: LNHDA, SQIVND (reference sequence). Study-wide points: Part of the nonresponder group also had normalized T-cell clonal expansion that was low. With doses of 0.1 to 3.0 mg/kg, CD4+ and CD8+ blood T cells had undergone clonal expansion by week 6.

The J gene is TRBJ2-7, the V gene TRBV19, with TRBD1 identical over 8 bases. The starting material was CD4+ or CD8+ T cells sorted from blood, obtained in a trial of the OX40 agonist ivuxolimab. The receptor comes from an adult with an advanced solid tumor such as melanoma, head and neck, liver or kidney cancer. CDR3 amino acids: CASSAGQGSSEQYF. Here the CDR3 DNA reads TGTGCCAGTAGTGCCGGACAGGGTTCAAGCGAGCAGTACTTC. Looking up the rest from reference TRBV19 and TRBJ2-7 gives the full variable domain: DGGITQSPKYLFRKEGQNVTLSCEQNLNHDAMYWYRQDPGQGLRLIYYSQIVNDFQKGDIAEGYSVSREKKESFPLTVTSAQKNPTAFYLCASSAGQGSSEQYFGPGTRLTVT.